This T cell receptor (beta chain) was profiled in a study of T cells in Graves' hyperthyroidism and ophthalmopathy. The sample holds many counts of this clonotype. Germline CDR1 is DFQATT and CDR2 is SNEGSKA (reference sequence). The CDR3 consists of 13 residues. V shed 5 bases and J shed 6 bases, with 14 bases lying between them. Under 3 months was the duration of disease in ophthalmopathy patients, who also had a Clinical Activity Score of at least 3 and a NOSPECS grade of at least 4. The PBMCs were sourced from fresh peripheral blood (about 9.7 ml). What was amplified from RNA transcripts were TCR beta CDR3 regions. In the first-round RT-PCR of the TCR CDR3, the HTBI primer set was used. TCRdb processed the multiplex PCR reads anew with MiXCR; each CDR3 protein has one entry. The sample holds under 400,000 distinct CDR3 sequences, about 16% seen once.

This sequence originates from a woman aged 55-69 years with Graves' ophthalmopathy. The gene calls are TRBV20-1 and TRBJ2-1, with D perhaps matching TRBD1 or TRBD2 (5 bases each). The sample consisted of blood. CDR3 sequence: CSAGAGRSNEQFF. DNA of the CDR3: TGCAGTGCTGGGGCGGGTCGTAGCAATGAGCAGTTCTTC.